Following are 14 T cell receptor beta chains from one sample sequenced in a study of blood T cell repertoires in COVID-19. Clones were sequenced by immunoSEQ multiplex PCR, and TCRdb holds only the in-frame ones, with some missing. The sample has roughly 140,000 clones, 84% seen once; the top ten hold roughly two fifths. The sample was peripheral blood. The receptors were gathered from a human donor in a cohort sampled during active COVID-19.

This clone was observed a single time. This chain uses TRBV6-2 or TRBV6-3 with TRBJ1-2, with D possibly being TRBD1 (5 bases). Germline V CDR1 and CDR2: MNHEY, SVGEGT. CDR3 length: 16 amino acids. The V and J ends lost 2 bases and 3 bases respectively, with 16 bases between them. The CDR3 bases are TGTGCCAGCAGTTACACCCGAGGAGGGGACTACTATGGCTACACCTTC. It translates to CASSYTRGGDYYGYTF.

The chain employs TRBV28 and TRBJ2-5, with 8 bases lining up with TRBD1. V shed 7 bases and J 3 bases; nucleotides not matched to a gene: 13. This CDR3 has 16 amino acids. From germline, CDR1 is MDHEN and CDR2 SYDVKM. This CDR3 is CASKGRGRIGEETQYF. CDR3 DNA: TGTGCCAGCAAAGGCAGGGGGCGCATAGGGGAAGAGACCCAGTACTTC.

V gene TRBV5-6 combines with J gene TRBJ1-3; D gene unclear. V shed 0 bases and J shed 8 bases, with 15 bases lying between them. The CDR3 is made up of 15 amino acids. Germline CDR1 and CDR2: SGHDT and YYEEEE. CDR3: CASSLGRRREYTIYF. CDR3 coding DNA: TGTGCCAGCAGCTTGGGCAGAAGGCGGGAATACACCATATATTTT.

The J gene is TRBJ2-7, the V gene TRBV6-5; D possibly corresponds to TRBD2 (5 bases). V was pared by 7 bases and J by 0 bases, with 7 bases between. CDR3 length: 12 amino acids. Germline V CDR1 and CDR2: MNHEY, SVGAGI. Written as DNA, the CDR3 is TGTGCCAGCACGGACTTCTCCTACGAGCAGTACTTC. Translation: CASTDFSYEQYF.

The gene calls are TRBV6-5 and TRBJ1-2; 8 bases fit TRBD1. The CDR3 is 12 amino acids. Losses at the gene ends were 6 bases for V and 3 bases for J; bases not matched to a gene: 0. Germline V gene data show CDR1 as MNHEY and CDR2 as SVGAGI. For the CDR3, the DNA is TGTGCCAGCAGGACAGGGGACTATGGCTACACCTTC. Amino acid sequence: CASRTGDYGYTF.

The gene calls are TRBV18 and TRBJ1-2, with D uncertain. Germline V gives CDR1 KGHSH, CDR2 LQKENI. This CDR3 contains 13 residues. Trimming removed 2 bases from V and 6 bases from J, with 10 bases in between. The CDR3 coding sequence is TGTGCCAGCTCACCAAACGCCCGGGATGGCTACACCTTC. It specifies CASSPNARDGYTF.

The V call is TRBV7-8, the J call TRBJ1-3; the D is unclear. CDR3 size: 14 residues. Germline CDR1 and CDR2: SGHVS and FQNEAQ. V was cut by 1 base and J by 6 bases, with 10 bases left in between. CDR3 coding DNA: TGTGCCAGCAGCTTAGGGCAGGTTGAAAACACCATATATTTT. Its translation is CASSLGQVENTIYF.

The chain links TRBV4-1 to TRBJ2-1; 7 bases align to TRBD2. The junction had 10 bases not matched to a gene; V was cut back by 0 bases and J by 8 bases. The CDR3 spans 16 residues. Germline V gives CDR1 MGHRA, CDR2 YSYEKL. CDR3 sequence (DNA): TGCGCCAGCAGCCAAGAAGCGGTAGCGGGCAAAGATGAGCAGTTCTTC. Translation gives CASSQEAVAGKDEQFF.

The chain joins TRBV6-6 to TRBJ2-7; the match to TRBD1 covers 10 bases. V lost 6 bases, J lost 0 bases, and 2 bases stayed unmatched. This CDR3 comprises 14 residues. Per germline, CDR1 MNHNY and CDR2 SVGAGI (reference sequence). The CDR3 is CASSRTGGSYEQYF. CDR3 DNA sequence: TGTGCCAGCAGCAGGACAGGGGGCTCCTACGAGCAGTACTTC.

V usage is TRBV19 and J usage is TRBJ1-1; D possibly corresponds to TRBD1 (5 bases). CDR1 LNHDA and CDR2 SQIVND come from the germline V gene (reference sequence). The V end was cut by 6 bases, the J end by 3 bases, with 11 bases between. This CDR3 is 13 amino acids long. As DNA, the CDR3 is TGTGCCAGTAGGGGCAGGGCTGACACTGAAGCTTTCTTT. As protein: CASRGRADTEAFF.

This clone has only a few counts. This chain connects TRBV30 to TRBJ1-1; the match to TRBD1 covers 8 bases. Germline values: CDR1 GTSNPN, CDR2 SVGIG (reference sequence). This CDR3 has 11 residues. With V trimmed by 5 bases and J by 11 bases, 7 bases remained unmatched. CDR3 coding DNA: TGTGCCTGGGCGGACAGGGTGGAGGCTTTCTTT. Its translation is CAWADRVEAFF.

DNA for the CDR3: TGTGCCAGCAGTTACTCTCCAGGGGGCGACGAGCAGTACTTC. Translating gives CASSYSPGGDEQYF. The J gene is TRBJ2-7, the V gene TRBV6-6; 8 bases align to TRBD1. V shed 0 bases and J 5 bases; nucleotides not matched to a gene: 3. This CDR3 spans 14 amino acids. Germline-derived CDR1 and CDR2 are MNHNY and SVGAGI (reference sequence).

This chain connects TRBV7-3 to TRBJ2-5, with TRBD1 matching over 8 bases. Germline assignment: CDR1 SGHTA and CDR2 FQGTGA. J was trimmed by 5 bases and V by 4 bases; bases with no gene match: 6. The CDR3 spans 14 residues. The CDR3 DNA is TGTGCCAGCAGCTCTCAGGGGGCCGGGGAGACCCAGTACTTC. It translates to CASSSQGAGETQYF.

The rearrangement links TRBV6-5 to TRBJ2-7; 9 nucleotides agree with TRBD1. The CDR3 has 14 residues. Germline assignment: CDR1 MNHEY and CDR2 SVGAGI. V was pared by 5 bases and J by 1 base, with 3 bases of the junction left unmatched. The CDR3 loop reads CASSPDRGSYEQYF. CDR3 nucleotides: TGTGCCAGCAGTCCGGACAGGGGTTCCTACGAGCAGTACTTC.